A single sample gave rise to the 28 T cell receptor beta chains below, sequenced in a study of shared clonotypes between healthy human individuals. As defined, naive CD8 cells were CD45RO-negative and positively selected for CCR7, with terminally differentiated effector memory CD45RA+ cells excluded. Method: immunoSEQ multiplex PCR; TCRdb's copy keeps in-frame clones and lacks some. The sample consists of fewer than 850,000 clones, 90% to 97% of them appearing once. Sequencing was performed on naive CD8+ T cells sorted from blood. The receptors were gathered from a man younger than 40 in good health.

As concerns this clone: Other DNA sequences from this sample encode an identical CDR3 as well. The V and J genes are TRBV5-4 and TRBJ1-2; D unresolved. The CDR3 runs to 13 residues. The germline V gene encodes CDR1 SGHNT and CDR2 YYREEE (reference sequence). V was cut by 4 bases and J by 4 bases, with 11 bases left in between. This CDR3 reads CASSLDGSYGYTF. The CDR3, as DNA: TGTGCCAGCAGCCTGGACGGATCCTATGGCTACACCTTC.

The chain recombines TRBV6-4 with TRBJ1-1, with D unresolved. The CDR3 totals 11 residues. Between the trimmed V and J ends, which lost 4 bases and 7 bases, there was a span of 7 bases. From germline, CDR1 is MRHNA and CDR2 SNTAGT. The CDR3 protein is CASSAGNEAFF. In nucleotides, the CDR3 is TGTGCCAGCAGTGCCGGAAATGAAGCTTTCTTT.

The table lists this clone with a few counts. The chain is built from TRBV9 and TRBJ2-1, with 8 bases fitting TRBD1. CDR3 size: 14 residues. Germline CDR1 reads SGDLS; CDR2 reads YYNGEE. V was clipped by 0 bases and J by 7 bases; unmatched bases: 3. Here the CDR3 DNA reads TGTGCCAGCAGCGTAGAAGGACAGGGAAATGAGCAGTTCTTC. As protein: CASSVEGQGNEQFF.

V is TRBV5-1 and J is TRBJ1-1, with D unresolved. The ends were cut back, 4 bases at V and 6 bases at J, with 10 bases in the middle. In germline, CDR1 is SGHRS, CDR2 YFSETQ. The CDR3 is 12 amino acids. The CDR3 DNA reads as TGCGCCAGCAGCCCGAGAGGACCTGAAGCTTTCTTT. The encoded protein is CASSPRGPEAFF.

CDR3 loop: CASRKADNYEQYF. CDR3 DNA: TGTGCCAGCAGAAAGGCAGACAACTACGAGCAGTACTTC. V usage is TRBV27 and J usage is TRBJ2-7; D not certain. V lost 6 bases, J lost 3 bases, and 12 bases lay in between. Germline CDR1 MNHEY, CDR2 SMNVEV (reference sequence). There are 13 residues in the CDR3.

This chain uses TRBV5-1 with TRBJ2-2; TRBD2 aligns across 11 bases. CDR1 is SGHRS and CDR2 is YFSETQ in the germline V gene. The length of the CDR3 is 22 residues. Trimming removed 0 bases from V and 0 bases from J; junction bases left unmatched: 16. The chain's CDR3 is CASSLDRRVAGGPYANTGELFF. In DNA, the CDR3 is TGCGCCAGCAGCTTGGATCGTCGGGTAGCGGGAGGGCCATACGCGAACACCGGGGAGCTGTTTTTT. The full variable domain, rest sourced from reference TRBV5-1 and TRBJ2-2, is KAGVTQTPRYLIKTRGQQVTLSCSPISGHRSVSWYQQTPGQGLQFLFEYFSETQRNKGNFPGRFSGRQFSNSRSEMNVSTLELGDSALYLCASSLDRRVAGGPYANTGELFFGEGSRLTVL.

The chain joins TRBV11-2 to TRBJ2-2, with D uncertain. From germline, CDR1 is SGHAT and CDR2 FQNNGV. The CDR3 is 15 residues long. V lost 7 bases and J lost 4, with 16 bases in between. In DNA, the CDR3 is TGTGCCAGCATCCTTCTTCGGGCCGGCACCGGGGAGCTGTTTTTT. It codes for CASILLRAGTGELFF.

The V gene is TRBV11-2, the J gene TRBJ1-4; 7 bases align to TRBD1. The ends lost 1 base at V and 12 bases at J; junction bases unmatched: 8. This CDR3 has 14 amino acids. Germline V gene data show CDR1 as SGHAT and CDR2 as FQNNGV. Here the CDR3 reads CASSLGPLTGQLFF. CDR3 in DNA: TGTGCCAGCAGCTTAGGGCCCTTGACAGGGCAACTGTTTTTT.

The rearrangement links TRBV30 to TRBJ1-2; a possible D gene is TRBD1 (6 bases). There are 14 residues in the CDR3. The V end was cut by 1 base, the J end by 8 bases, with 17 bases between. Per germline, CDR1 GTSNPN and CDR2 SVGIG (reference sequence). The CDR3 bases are TGTGCCTGGAGTGGTACAGGGACTTGGGAAGGCTACACCTTC. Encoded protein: CAWSGTGTWEGYTF.

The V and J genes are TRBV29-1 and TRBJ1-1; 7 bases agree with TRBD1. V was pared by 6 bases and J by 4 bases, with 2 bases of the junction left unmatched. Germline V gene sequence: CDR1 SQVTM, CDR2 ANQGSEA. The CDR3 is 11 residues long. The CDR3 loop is CSVGTATEAFF. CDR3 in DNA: TGCAGCGTGGGGACAGCCACTGAAGCTTTCTTT.

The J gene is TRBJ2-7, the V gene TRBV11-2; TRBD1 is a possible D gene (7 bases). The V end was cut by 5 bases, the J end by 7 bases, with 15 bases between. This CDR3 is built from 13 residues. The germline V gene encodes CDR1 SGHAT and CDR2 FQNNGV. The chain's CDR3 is CASSPPGGWEQYF. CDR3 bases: TGTGCCAGCAGCCCACCAGGGGGGTGGGAGCAGTACTTC.

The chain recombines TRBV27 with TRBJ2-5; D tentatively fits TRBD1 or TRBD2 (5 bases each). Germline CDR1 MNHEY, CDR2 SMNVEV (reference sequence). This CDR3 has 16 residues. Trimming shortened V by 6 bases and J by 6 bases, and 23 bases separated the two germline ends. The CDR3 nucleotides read TGTGCCAGCAGCCAAAGCGTCTACACCGGGGCTAAGACCCAGTACTTC. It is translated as CASSQSVYTGAKTQYF.

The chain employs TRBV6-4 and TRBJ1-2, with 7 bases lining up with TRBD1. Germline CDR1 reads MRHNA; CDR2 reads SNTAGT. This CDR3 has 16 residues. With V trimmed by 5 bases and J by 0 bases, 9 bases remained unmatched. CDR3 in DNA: TGTGCCAGCAGTACAGCAAGGGGACAGCCTAACTATGGCTACACCTTC. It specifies CASSTARGQPNYGYTF.

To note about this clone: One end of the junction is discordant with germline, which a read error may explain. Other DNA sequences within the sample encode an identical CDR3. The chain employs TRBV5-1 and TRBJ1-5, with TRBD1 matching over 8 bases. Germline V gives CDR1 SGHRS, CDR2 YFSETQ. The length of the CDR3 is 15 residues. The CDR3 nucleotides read TGCGCCAGCAGTTTGGCAGGGGGCAGCAATCAGCCCCAGCATTTT. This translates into CASSLAGGSNQPQHF.

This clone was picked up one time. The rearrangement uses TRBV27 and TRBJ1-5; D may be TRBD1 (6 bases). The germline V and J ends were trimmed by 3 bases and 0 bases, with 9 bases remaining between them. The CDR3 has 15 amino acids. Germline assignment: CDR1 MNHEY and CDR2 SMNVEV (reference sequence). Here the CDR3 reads CASSLLGGSNQPQHF. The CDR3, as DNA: TGTGCCAGCAGTTTGTTAGGGGGTAGCAATCAGCCCCAGCATTTT.

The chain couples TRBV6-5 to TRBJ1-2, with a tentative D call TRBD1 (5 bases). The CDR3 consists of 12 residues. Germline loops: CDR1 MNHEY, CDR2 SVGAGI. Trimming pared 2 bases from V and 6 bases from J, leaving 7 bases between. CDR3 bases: TGTGCCAGCAGTTACCAGGGAAATGGCTACACCTTC. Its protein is CASSYQGNGYTF.

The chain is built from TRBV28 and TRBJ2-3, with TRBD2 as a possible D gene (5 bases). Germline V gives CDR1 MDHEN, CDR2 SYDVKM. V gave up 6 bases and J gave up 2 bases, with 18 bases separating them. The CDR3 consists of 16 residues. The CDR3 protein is CASRAIRGGVTDTQYF. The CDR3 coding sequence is TGTGCCAGCAGGGCAATACGAGGAGGAGTCACAGATACGCAGTATTTT.

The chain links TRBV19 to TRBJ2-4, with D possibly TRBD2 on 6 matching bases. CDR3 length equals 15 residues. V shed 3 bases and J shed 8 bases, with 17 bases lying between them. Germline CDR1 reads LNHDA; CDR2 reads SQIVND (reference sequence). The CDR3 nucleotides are TGTGCCAGTAGTATGGTGTGGAGTAGCGGAGACATTCAGTACTTC. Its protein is CASSMVWSSGDIQYF.

CDR3 protein: CASSRTSGSPSRELFF. The CDR3 nucleotides are TGCGCCAGCAGTCGGACTAGCGGGTCCCCAAGCCGGGAGCTGTTTTTT. This chain connects TRBV10-2 to TRBJ2-2, with 11 positions matching TRBD2. V lost 5 bases and J lost 9; bases outside the gene matches: 11. In germline, CDR1 is WSHSY, CDR2 SAAADI. This CDR3 contains 16 residues.

The CDR3 reads CASSKAAAFLNTEAFF. The CDR3 nucleotides read TGTGCCAGCAGCAAAGCAGCAGCGTTTTTGAACACTGAAGCTTTCTTT. The chain employs TRBV21-1 and TRBJ1-1. TRBV21-1 is noted as a pseudogene. The CDR3 is made up of 16 amino acids.

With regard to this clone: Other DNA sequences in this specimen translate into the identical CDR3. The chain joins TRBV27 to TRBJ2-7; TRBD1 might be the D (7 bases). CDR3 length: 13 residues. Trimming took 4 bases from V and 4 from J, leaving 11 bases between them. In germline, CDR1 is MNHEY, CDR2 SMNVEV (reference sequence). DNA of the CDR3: TGTGCCAGCAGTTCGGCAGGGGGGTACGAGCAGTACTTC. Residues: CASSSAGGYEQYF.

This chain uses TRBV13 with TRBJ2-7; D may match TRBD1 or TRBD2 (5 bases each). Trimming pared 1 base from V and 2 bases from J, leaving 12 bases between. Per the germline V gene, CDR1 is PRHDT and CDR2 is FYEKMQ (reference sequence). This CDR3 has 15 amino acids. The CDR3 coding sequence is TGTGCCAGCAGCTTAGATACGGGGCCCACCTACGAGCAGTACTTC. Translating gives CASSLDTGPTYEQYF.

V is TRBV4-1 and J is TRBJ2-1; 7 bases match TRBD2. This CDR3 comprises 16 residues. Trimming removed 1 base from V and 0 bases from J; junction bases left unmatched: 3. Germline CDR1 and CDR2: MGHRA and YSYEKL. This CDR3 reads CASSQASGSSYNEQFF. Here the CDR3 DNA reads TGCGCCAGCAGCCAAGCTAGCGGAAGCTCCTACAATGAGCAGTTCTTC.

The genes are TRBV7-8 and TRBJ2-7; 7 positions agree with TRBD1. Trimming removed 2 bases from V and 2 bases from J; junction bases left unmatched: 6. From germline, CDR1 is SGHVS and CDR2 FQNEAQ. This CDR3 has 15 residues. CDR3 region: CASSLSRDRTYEQYF. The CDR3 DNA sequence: TGTGCCAGCAGCTTATCCCGGGACAGAACCTACGAGCAGTACTTC.

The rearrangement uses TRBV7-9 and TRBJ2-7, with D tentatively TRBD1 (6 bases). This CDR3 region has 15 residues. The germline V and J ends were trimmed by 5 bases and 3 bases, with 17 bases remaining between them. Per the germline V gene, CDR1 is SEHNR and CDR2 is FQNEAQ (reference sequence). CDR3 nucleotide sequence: TGTGCCAGCAGCCGATATGAGACAGGCAACTACGAGCAGTACTTC. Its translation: CASSRYETGNYEQYF.

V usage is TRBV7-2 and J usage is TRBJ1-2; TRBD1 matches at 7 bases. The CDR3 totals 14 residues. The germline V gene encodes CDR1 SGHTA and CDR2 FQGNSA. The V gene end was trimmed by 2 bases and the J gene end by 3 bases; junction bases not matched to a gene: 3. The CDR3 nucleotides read TGTGCCAGCAGCTTATTAGGGACAGACTATGGCTACACCTTC. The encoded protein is CASSLLGTDYGYTF.

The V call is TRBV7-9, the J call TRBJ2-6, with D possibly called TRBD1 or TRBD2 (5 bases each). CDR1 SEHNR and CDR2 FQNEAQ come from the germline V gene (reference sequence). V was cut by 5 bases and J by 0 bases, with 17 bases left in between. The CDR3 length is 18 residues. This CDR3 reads CASSDTPGRLSGANVLTF. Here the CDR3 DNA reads TGTGCCAGCAGCGACACACCGGGACGCCTCTCTGGGGCCAACGTCCTGACTTTC.

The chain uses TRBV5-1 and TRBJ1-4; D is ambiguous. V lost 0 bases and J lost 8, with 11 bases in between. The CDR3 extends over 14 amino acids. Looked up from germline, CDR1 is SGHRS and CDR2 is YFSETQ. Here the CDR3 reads CASSLDVPIEKLFF. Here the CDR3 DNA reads TGCGCCAGCAGCTTGGACGTGCCCATCGAAAAACTGTTTTTT.